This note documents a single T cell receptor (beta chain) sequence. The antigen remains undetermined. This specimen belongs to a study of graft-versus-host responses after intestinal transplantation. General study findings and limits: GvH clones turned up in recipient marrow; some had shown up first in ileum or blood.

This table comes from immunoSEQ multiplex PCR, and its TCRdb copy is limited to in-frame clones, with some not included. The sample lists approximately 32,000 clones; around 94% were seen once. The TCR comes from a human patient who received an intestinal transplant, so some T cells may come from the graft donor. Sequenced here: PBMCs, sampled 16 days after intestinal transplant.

CDR3 region: CASSLTTGELFF. CDR3 sequence (DNA): TGCGCCAGCAGCTTGACGACCGGGGAGCTGTTTTTT. The chain links TRBV5-1 to TRBJ2-2; the D is unclear. CDR3 length: 12 residues. Germline V CDR1 and CDR2: SGHRS, YFSETQ. Trimming pared 1 base from V and 5 bases from J, leaving 3 bases between.